This TCR beta chain was recorded in a study of Ad26.COV2.S vaccination and SARS-CoV-2 variants. Notes on the study in general: Greater spike-specific TCR breadth was seen in vaccine recipients than in placebo recipients.

Sample treatment: around 19 received Ad26.COV2.S at low or high dose, single or two shots; roughly 5 received placebo; per-sample allocation not given. Following the first vaccine or placebo injection, samples were taken on day 63. Donation came from an adult in Boston who was aged 18-55 years. With regard to this clone: Its antigen is not known.

This table comes from immunoSEQ multiplex PCR, and its TCRdb copy is limited to in-frame clones, with some not included. The table has 300,000 to 350,000 clones, around 89% seen once; the top ten hold approximately 5%. Germline CDR1 LGHNA, CDR2 YNFKEQ. Trimming stripped 0 bases from V and 4 bases from J, with 12 bases between. The CDR3 is 16 residues long. Material: peripheral blood, obtained in a trial of Ad26.COV2.S vaccine versus placebo. The TCR originated in a person between 18 and 65 years old who received the Ad26.COV2.S COVID-19 vaccine or a placebo. The chain couples TRBV4-2 to TRBJ2-2; the D call may be TRBD1 or TRBD2 (5 bases each). CDR3 sequence: CASSQDLQGATGELFF. The CDR3 DNA follows: TGTGCCAGCAGCCAAGATCTGCAGGGAGCCACCGGGGAGCTGTTTTTT.